The 21 T cell receptor beta chains presented below share a single source sample, sequenced in a study of spatial heterogeneity in lung cancer. A single record per CDR3 protein comes from TCRdb applying MiXCR to the 5' RACE reads. The top ten hold 3% to 5% of the sample, which has 9,000 to 10,000 distinct CDR3 sequences, about 23% seen once. This sample's time point: blood at routine non-recurrence follow-up after resection. Sequencing was performed on PBMCs, taken at follow-up. These receptors came from a female donor with early-stage non-small cell lung cancer.

In this sample, this clonotype is medium-sized (0.01 to 0.1%). The J gene is TRBJ2-5, the V gene TRBV5-1, with 8 bases that match TRBD1. Trimming removed 4 bases from V and 5 bases from J; junction bases left unmatched: 7. This CDR3 comprises 14 residues. CDR1 and CDR2 from the germline V gene are SGHRS and YFSETQ. This CDR3 is CASSPGQGRETQYF. The CDR3, as DNA: TGCGCCAGCAGCCCTGGACAGGGACGGGAGACCCAGTACTTC.

J is TRBJ2-1 and V is TRBV25-1; 12 nucleotides align to TRBD1. V shed 4 bases and J 7 bases; nucleotides not matched to a gene: 8. The germline CDR1 and CDR2 sequences are MGHDK and SYGVNS. This CDR3 has 16 amino acids. The CDR3 DNA reads as TGTGCCAGCAGTGGGGACAGGGGGCGCGTATCGAATGAGCAGTTCTTC. Amino acid sequence: CASSGDRGRVSNEQFF.

The chain is built from TRBV6-5 and TRBJ2-2; D remains unclear. CDR1 and CDR2 (germline): MNHEY, SVGAGI. Trimming stripped 6 bases from V and 6 bases from J, with 5 bases between. CDR3 length equals 11 residues. The CDR3 reads CASSKPGELFF. The CDR3 DNA reads as TGTGCCAGCAGCAAGCCCGGGGAGCTGTTTTTT.

The chain joins TRBV7-8 to TRBJ1-2; TRBD1 agrees at 10 bases. V shed 1 base and J 4 bases; nucleotides not matched to a gene: 3. CDR1 and CDR2 (germline): SGHVS, FQNEAQ. The CDR3 loop spans 15 amino acids. This CDR3 reads CASSLGTGGFYGYTF. Here the CDR3 DNA reads TGTGCCAGCAGCTTAGGGACAGGGGGTTTCTATGGCTACACCTTC.

By sample fraction, this clonotype is medium-sized. The chain carries TRBV11-2 and TRBJ2-7; a weak D match, TRBD1 (5 bases). The CDR3 runs 14 residues. The germline V gene has CDR1 SGHAT and CDR2 FQNNGV. Trimming shortened V by 5 bases and J by 2 bases, and 13 bases separated the two germline ends. The CDR3 DNA reads TGTGCCAGCAGCCCGTCAGGGAATACCTACGAGCAGTACTTC. Encoded protein: CASSPSGNTYEQYF.

This sequence joins TRBV3-1 and TRBJ2-1; weak D call: TRBD2 (6 bases). The germline V gene encodes CDR1 LGHDT and CDR2 YNNKEL (reference sequence). The CDR3 consists of 16 residues. V was clipped by 4 bases and J by 0 bases, with 13 bases between them. The DNA of the CDR3 is TGTGCCAGCAGCCCCCCCGGGACTTACTCCTACAATGAGCAGTTCTTC. Protein: CASSPPGTYSYNEQFF.

This clonotype came up a few times. The gene calls are TRBV6-1 and TRBJ2-2, with 10 bases that match TRBD1. The germline V gene has CDR1 MNHNS and CDR2 SASEGT. Germline trimming cut 5 bases from V and 6 bases from J; bases unmatched to any gene: 6. The CDR3 runs 15 residues. The CDR3 reads CASSSGTGDPGELFF. The CDR3 nucleotides read TGTGCCAGCAGTTCCGGGACAGGGGACCCCGGGGAGCTGTTTTTT.

This clonotype appeared a few times. The J gene is TRBJ2-5, the V gene TRBV7-2; the D is unclear. The CDR3 length is 12 residues. Between the trimmed V and J ends, which lost 5 bases and 1 base, there was a span of 5 bases. Per germline, CDR1 SGHTA and CDR2 FQGNSA. The CDR3 DNA reads TGTGCCAGCAGCCGGTTCCAAGAGACCCAGTACTTC. Protein product: CASSRFQETQYF.

This clonotype was seen only once. The chain is built from TRBV6-1 and TRBJ2-7, with TRBD1 matching 8 bases. The CDR3 contains 16 residues. Trimming removed 2 bases from V and 2 bases from J; junction bases left unmatched: 8. Germline CDR1 and CDR2: MNHNS and SASEGT. CDR3 loop: CASSELEGTGAYEQYF. CDR3 nucleotides: TGTGCCAGCAGTGAATTGGAAGGGACAGGAGCCTACGAGCAGTACTTC.

The chain uses TRBV19 and TRBJ2-2, with 16 positions matching TRBD2. Looked up from germline, CDR1 is LNHDA and CDR2 is SQIVND (reference sequence). The trim removed 6 bases at V and 5 bases at J, leaving 9 bases unmatched. This CDR3 has 18 amino acids. The CDR3 region is CASSKGLAGGIGTGELFF. The CDR3, as DNA: TGTGCCAGTAGCAAGGGACTAGCGGGAGGGATAGGTACCGGGGAGCTGTTTTTT. The full variable domain, in which reference TRBV19 and TRBJ2-2 provide the parts outside the CDR3, is DGGITQSPKYLFRKEGQNVTLSCEQNLNHDAMYWYRQDPGQGLRLIYYSQIVNDFQKGDIAEGYSVSREKKESFPLTVTSAQKNPTAFYLCASSKGLAGGIGTGELFFGEGSRLTVL.

Notes on this clonotype: A single base separates this from a much larger clone, so it may be a read error. This sequence joins TRBV29-1 and TRBJ1-2; D is unclear. The V end was cut by 1 base, the J end by 7 bases, with 16 bases between. This CDR3 is built from 14 residues. CDR1 SQVTM and CDR2 ANQGSEA come from the germline V gene. The CDR3 region has the DNA TGCAGCGTTGAAGGGGATTTGGGCCAATTTGGCTACACCTTC. Encoded protein: CSVEGDLGQFGYTF. The full variable domain, with the rest looked up from reference TRBV29-1 and TRBJ1-2, is SAVISQKPSRDICQRGTSLTIQCQVDSQVTMMFWYRQQPGQSLTLIATANQGSEATYESGFVIDKFPISRPNLTFSTLTVSNMSPEDSSIYLCSVEGDLGQFGYTFGSGTRLTVV.

Within the sample, this clonotype is medium-sized. The V and J genes are TRBV20-1 and TRBJ2-7; D not resolved. Germline-derived CDR1 and CDR2 are DFQATT and SNEGSKA (reference sequence). The CDR3 has 14 amino acids. V was shortened by 6 bases and J by 2 bases, with 17 bases between the two germline ends. CDR3 amino acids: CSAYRTQYPYEQYF. CDR3 bases: TGCAGTGCCTATCGGACCCAGTACCCCTACGAGCAGTACTTC.

This clonotype was picked up a small number of times. V is TRBV19 and J is TRBJ2-3, with a possible D match to TRBD2 (5 bases). Looked up from germline, CDR1 is LNHDA and CDR2 is SQIVND (reference sequence). The CDR3 consists of 16 residues. Trimming left V 7 bases short and J 2 bases short, with 19 bases between. The CDR3 is CASTPIATTNTDTQYF. The DNA of the CDR3 is TGTGCCAGTACCCCTATCGCGACTACTAACACAGATACGCAGTATTTT.

The V call is TRBV5-5, the J call TRBJ2-7; possible D gene TRBD2, 6 bases. The CDR3 covers 14 residues. The germline V and J ends were trimmed by 4 bases and 6 bases, with 17 bases remaining between them. The germline V gene encodes CDR1 SGHKS and CDR2 YYEKEE (reference sequence). The CDR3 DNA reads TGTGCCAGCAGCCCCCGGGGAGGTCCCCTCGAGCAGTACTTC. Translating gives CASSPRGGPLEQYF.

In this sample, this clonotype turned up a few times. The chain uses TRBV3-1 and TRBJ2-1; D perhaps matches TRBD1 (7 bases). Germline CDR1 reads LGHDT; CDR2 reads YNNKEL (reference sequence). The CDR3 runs 15 residues. V was pared by 3 bases and J by 7 bases, with 16 bases between. DNA of the CDR3: TGTGCCAGCAGCCACCCCCGGGACAGCGGGAATGAGCAGTTCTTC. This codes for CASSHPRDSGNEQFF.

This chain links TRBV7-8 with TRBJ2-6, with TRBD1 identical over 10 bases. Looked up from germline, CDR1 is SGHVS and CDR2 is FQNEAQ. Trimming removed 6 bases from V and 1 base from J; junction bases left unmatched: 3. The CDR3 runs to 16 residues. The CDR3 bases are TGTGCCAGCAGTCGACAGGGGGCTTCTGGGGCCAACGTCCTGACTTTC. It translates to CASSRQGASGANVLTF.

This clonotype ranks as medium-sized (0.01 to 0.1%). This chain joins TRBV18 and TRBJ2-1; D unresolved. V was pared by 0 bases and J by 0 bases, with 15 bases between. The CDR3 has 18 amino acids. Per the germline V gene, CDR1 is KGHSH and CDR2 is LQKENI. The CDR3 nucleotides read TGTGCCAGCTCACCACCGCGCGGCCAGCTGAACTCCTACAATGAGCAGTTCTTC. Residues: CASSPPRGQLNSYNEQFF.

The genes are TRBV20-1 and TRBJ2-1, with 16 bases matching TRBD2. V was pared by 3 bases and J by 15 bases, with 8 bases of the junction left unmatched. The germline V gene has CDR1 DFQATT and CDR2 SNEGSKA (reference sequence). The CDR3 loop spans 14 amino acids. CDR3 sequence: CSARVGLAGGPPFF. As DNA, the CDR3 is TGCAGTGCTAGGGTGGGACTAGCGGGAGGGCCGCCGTTCTTC.

The chain is built from TRBV12-3 or TRBV12-4 and TRBJ1-5; the D gene is possibly TRBD1 (6 bases). The CDR3 is 14 amino acids. With 6 bases removed from V and 5 bases from J, the gap between germline ends came to 14 bases. CDR3 amino acids: CASSDTGMYQPQHF. The CDR3 DNA reads as TGTGCCAGCAGCGATACAGGGATGTATCAGCCCCAGCATTTT.

The chain couples TRBV11-2 to TRBJ2-1; D gene uncertain. The CDR3 loop spans 15 amino acids. V dropped 1 base and J dropped 0 bases, with 7 bases sitting between them. The V gene's germline CDR1 is SGHAT and CDR2 FQNNGV. The CDR3 region is CASSLVRVSYNEQFF. CDR3 nucleotides: TGTGCCAGCAGCTTAGTTAGGGTCTCCTACAATGAGCAGTTCTTC.

The CDR3 protein is CASSTAGANGYGYTF. Written as DNA, the CDR3 is TGTGCCAGCAGTACCGCGGGCGCGAATGGCTATGGCTACACCTTC. This chain links TRBV6-2 or TRBV6-3 with TRBJ1-2, with unresolved D. V shed 5 bases and J shed 4 bases, with 17 bases lying between them. This CDR3 has 15 residues. The V gene's germline CDR1 is MNHEY and CDR2 SVGEGT.